This TCR beta chain was sequenced during a study of early T cells in non-severe SARS-CoV-2 infection. Study summary: Chains were not paired, and sequencing was done on bulk RNA from unsorted whole blood.

Study results and limitations: VDJdb-based matching was biased toward anti-spike CD8 responses and missed private and CD4 specificities.

This clonotype was detected a few times. The target antigen is unknown. V lost 1 base and J 4 bases, leaving 10 bases between the germline ends. The CDR3 length is 14 residues. Individual cDNA molecules were tagged with unique molecular identifiers, the study reported. TCRdb passed the 5' RACE reads through MiXCR, listing each CDR3 protein once. The data hold 32,000 or so distinct CDR3 sequences, with 5.9% observed a single time. The sequence derives from an adult who was a healthcare worker with PCR-confirmed SARS-CoV-2 infection or an uninfected control (not recorded which). The sample was whole blood. This chain joins TRBV12-3 or TRBV12-4 and TRBJ1-2, with D perhaps TRBD1 (5 bases). CDR3 nucleotide sequence: TGTGCCAGCAGTTTAGAGGGGACCGTCTATGGCTACACCTTC. Its translation: CASSLEGTVYGYTF.